This TCR delta chain is drawn from a study of gamma-delta T cells after stem cell transplantation. Turning to this clone: Translating this DNA gives a protein that differs at residue 13 from the TCRdb one, which belongs to a much larger clone; a read error is likely, and the protein shown is this translation.

The CDR3 consists of 17 residues. Germline loops: CDR1 GEAIGNYY, CDR2 EKD. TCRdb applied CATT to the RT-PCR reads for clone calling. Among about 3,000 delta-chain clones, 1.5% to 2% were seen once, and the ten largest hold roughly two fifths. The sample consisted of gamma-delta T cells. This rearrangement joins TRDV2 to TRDJ1; 7 bases align to TRDD3. The clonotype comes from a human donor. It is not recorded whose cells these are; they may come from a transplant donor. CDR3 sequence: CACDTVGDPEDTNKLIF. CDR3 in DNA: TGTGCCTGTGACACGGTGGGGGACCCCGAGGACACCAATAAACTCATCTTT.